The 29 T cell receptor beta chains below come from one sample, sequenced in a study of blood T cells in healthy people across ages. Combining a sample-barcoded 5' primer with a J-beta primer mix, a second PCR ran for 7 to 11 cycles. TCRdb re-analysed the 5' RACE reads in MiXCR, keeping a single row per CDR3 protein. The top ten hold 11% of the sample, which has 1.5 million to 2 million distinct CDR3 sequences, roughly 30% seen once. Sequencing was carried out using blood. The receptors stem from a woman aged 25-40 years in good health.

DNA for the CDR3: TGCGCCAGCAGCGTGGCCCAGTCCTATGGCTACACCTTC. This sequence encodes CASSVAQSYGYTF. The rearrangement joins TRBV5-1 to TRBJ1-2; no clear D gene. The CDR3 consists of 13 residues. Germline loops: CDR1 SGHRS, CDR2 YFSETQ. V lost 4 bases to trimming and J lost 4 bases, with 11 bases between them.

This clonotype was counted a few times. This sequence joins TRBV5-1 and TRBJ2-5, with D perhaps TRBD1 (5 bases). This CDR3 is built from 15 residues. Germline V gene data show CDR1 as SGHRS and CDR2 as YFSETQ. V was cut by 5 bases and J by 4 bases, with 18 bases left in between. CDR3 amino acids: CASRFVYQGRETQYF. DNA of the CDR3: TGCGCCAGCAGATTCGTTTACCAGGGTAGAGAGACCCAGTACTTC.

The V call is TRBV28, the J call TRBJ1-1; D unclear. Trimming took off 10 bases at V and 9 bases at J, with 15 bases between the two ends. Germline V gene lookup returns CDR1 MDHEN and CDR2 SYDVKM. The CDR3 is 11 amino acids. The CDR3 DNA follows: TGTGCCACCTCCACCTGGAGACAAGCTTTCTTT. It is translated as CATSTWRQAFF.

As regards this clonotype: Mismatch with germline at one junction end may stem from a read error. The chain joins TRBV29-1 to TRBJ2-5, with 12 bases matching TRBD2. CDR3 size: 16 residues. CDR1 and CDR2 (germline): SQVTM, ANQGSEA. The CDR3 here is CSVDRLAGGLQEIQYF. The CDR3 DNA reads TGCAGCGTTGACAGGCTAGCGGGAGGGTTACAAGAGATCCAGTACTTC. The full variable domain, completed using reference TRBV29-1 and TRBJ2-5, is SAVISQKPSRDICQRGTSLTIQCQVDSQVTMMFWYRQQPGQSLTLIATANQGSEATYESGFVIDKFPISRPNLTFSTLTVSNMSPEDSSIYLCSVDRLAGGLQEIQYFGPGTRLLVL.

This clonotype was seen many times. The rearrangement links TRBV6-1 to TRBJ2-7; D is possibly TRBD2 (7 bases). Deletions cut 7 bases from V and 3 bases from J, with 19 bases between. CDR3 size: 15 residues. Germline CDR1 and CDR2: MNHNS and SASEGT. The CDR3 region is CASTPRGGRGYEQYF. CDR3 DNA sequence: TGTGCCAGCACCCCGAGGGGGGGACGGGGCTACGAGCAGTACTTC.

This sequence joins TRBV5-5 and TRBJ1-2; D uncertain. V was clipped by 2 bases and J by 5 bases, with 16 bases between them. This CDR3 is built from 15 residues. The germline CDR1 and CDR2 sequences are SGHKS and YYEKEE (reference sequence). CDR3 coding DNA: TGTGCCAGCAGCTTAGCTCCTGCAGGAACTTATGGCTACACCTTC. It yields the protein CASSLAPAGTYGYTF.

The chain joins TRBV10-3 to TRBJ1-1, with D maybe TRBD1 (6 bases). V was shortened by 6 bases and J by 3 bases, with 11 bases between the two germline ends. The V gene's germline CDR1 is ENHRY and CDR2 SYGVKD. CDR3 length: 13 residues. The CDR3, as DNA: TGTGCCATCAGAACACAGGGTGACACTGAAGCTTTCTTT. This translates into CAIRTQGDTEAFF.

The chain combines TRBV30 with TRBJ1-5; perhaps TRBD1 as D (5 bases). The V end lost 3 bases, the J end lost 7 bases, and 19 bases lay between the germline ends. The CDR3 length is 15 residues. The germline gives CDR1 GTSNPN, CDR2 SVGIG (reference sequence). The CDR3 DNA sequence: TGTGCCTGGAGCGCCAGGGACCTACCCGGGCAGCCCCAGCATTTT. Amino acid sequence: CAWSARDLPGQPQHF.

This clonotype was seen repeatedly, ten times or more. The V call is TRBV16, the J call TRBJ2-4; D is unresolved. Trimming pared 4 bases from V and 7 bases from J, leaving 20 bases between. The germline V gene encodes CDR1 KGHSY and CDR2 FQNENV. This CDR3 is 16 amino acids long. The CDR3 sequence: CASSLIVPRGMNIQYF. In DNA, the CDR3 is TGTGCCAGCAGCCTTATCGTACCTAGAGGTATGAACATTCAGTACTTC.

The chain recombines TRBV28 with TRBJ1-5; D remains ambiguous. The V end was cut by 8 bases, the J end by 1 base, with 21 bases between. Germline loops: CDR1 MDHEN, CDR2 SYDVKM. This CDR3 contains 17 residues. CDR3 amino acids: CASWIRAPPDSNQPQHF. The CDR3 DNA reads as TGTGCCAGCTGGATAAGGGCGCCCCCAGACAGCAATCAGCCCCAGCATTTT.

There are many counts of this clonotype. This chain connects TRBV7-9 to TRBJ2-1; 10 bases map to TRBD1. CDR3 size: 15 residues. Germline loops: CDR1 SEHNR, CDR2 FQNEAQ (reference sequence). Trimming removed 1 base from V and 6 bases from J; junction bases left unmatched: 3. The CDR3 nucleotides are TGTGCCAGCAGCTTAGGACAGGGGGCGCGCAATGAGCAGTTCTTC. Translated: CASSLGQGARNEQFF.

This clonotype came up once. This chain links TRBV5-5 with TRBJ1-2, with D possibly TRBD1 on 5 matching bases. The CDR3 has 17 amino acids. Between the trimmed V and J ends, which lost 4 bases and 4 bases, there was a span of 23 bases. Looked up from germline, CDR1 is SGHKS and CDR2 is YYEKEE (reference sequence). CDR3 in amino acids: CASSRGIVGPGGYGYTF. Here the CDR3 DNA reads TGTGCCAGCAGCCGGGGCATCGTTGGACCGGGTGGCTATGGCTACACCTTC.

The chain joins TRBV6-4 to TRBJ1-2; TRBD1 is a possible D gene (6 bases). The CDR3 sequence is 13 residues long. Trimming left V 2 bases short and J 7 bases short, with 11 bases between. CDR1 and CDR2 from the germline V gene are MRHNA and SNTAGT. The CDR3, as DNA: TGTGCCAGCAGTGACGGGGGCGCGGGTGGCTACACCTTC. As protein: CASSDGGAGGYTF.

This chain joins TRBV12-3 or TRBV12-4 and TRBJ2-7, with D hard to call. Trimming removed 1 base from V and 1 base from J, with 14 bases in between. The CDR3 runs 16 residues. This chain's CDR3 is CASSLGSERRSYEQYF. The CDR3 coding sequence is TGTGCCAGCAGTTTAGGTTCCGAAAGAAGGTCCTACGAGCAGTACTTC.

The chain links TRBV3-1 to TRBJ2-5; D gene ambiguous. The assigned J gene may be wrong: the sequence end matches TRBJ2-7 better. The CDR3 sequence is 14 residues long. Germline assignment: CDR1 LGHDT and CDR2 YNNKEL (reference sequence). CDR3 nucleotides: TGTGCCAGCAGCCAAGTCCAGGCGAAGAACGAGCAGTACTTC. Translated: CASSQVQAKNEQYF.

This clonotype was observed many times. The rearrangement joins TRBV4-2 to TRBJ2-2; 7 bases agree with TRBD2. This CDR3 contains 18 residues. Germline V gene sequence: CDR1 LGHNA, CDR2 YNFKEQ. V lost 4 bases, J lost 0 bases, and 11 bases stayed unmatched. CDR3 residues: CASSRLGGNRANTGELFF. CDR3 DNA: TGTGCCAGCAGCCGCCTGGGAGGGAACCGCGCGAACACCGGGGAGCTGTTTTTT.

This chain joins TRBV28 and TRBJ2-3; perhaps TRBD1 as D (5 bases). The germline gives CDR1 MDHEN, CDR2 SYDVKM. Trimming shortened V by 6 bases and J by 6 bases, and 19 bases separated the two germline ends. The CDR3 loop spans 15 amino acids. This chain's CDR3 is CASSGYGQGGDTQYF. The DNA for the CDR3 is TGTGCCAGCAGCGGCTACGGCCAGGGTGGGGATACGCAGTATTTT.

This clonotype was detected only a few times. The chain uses TRBV6-1 and TRBJ2-7; TRBD2 matches at 12 bases. The CDR3 is 15 residues long. Germline V gene lookup returns CDR1 MNHNS and CDR2 SASEGT. V lost 7 bases to trimming and J lost 7 bases; unmatched junction nucleotides: 11. The CDR3 here is CASTPNTSGGREQYF. In nucleotides, the CDR3 is TGTGCCAGCACCCCGAACACTAGCGGGGGGAGGGAGCAGTACTTC.

The chain carries TRBV6-5 and TRBJ2-1; TRBD2 matches 11 bases. With V trimmed by 7 bases and J by 7 bases, 12 bases remained unmatched. Germline V CDR1 and CDR2: MNHEY, SVGAGI. This CDR3 is 16 amino acids long. Here the CDR3 reads CASTNEGLAELNEQFF. The DNA of the CDR3 is TGTGCCAGCACCAACGAGGGACTAGCGGAGCTTAATGAGCAGTTCTTC.

As concerns this clonotype: This may be a read error, as it is one base from a much larger clone. J is TRBJ2-3 and V is TRBV4-1; D uncertain. Trimming took 1 base from V and 5 from J, leaving 13 bases between them. The CDR3 is 15 residues long. Germline V gene sequence: CDR1 MGHRA, CDR2 YSYEKL. The CDR3 DNA sequence: TGCGCCAGCAGCCAAGGTATAGCCTCGAGAGATACGCAGTATTTT. Amino acids: CASSQGIASRDTQYF.

The sample holds a few counts of this clonotype. This sequence joins TRBV20-1 and TRBJ2-1; D is ambiguous. CDR3 length equals 11 residues. V gave up 6 bases and J gave up 9 bases, with 12 bases separating them. Germline V gene data show CDR1 as DFQATT and CDR2 as SNEGSKA (reference sequence). The CDR3 protein is CSAHGSLEQFF. The CDR3 coding sequence is TGCAGTGCCCACGGTAGCCTTGAGCAGTTCTTC.

The CDR3 DNA sequence: TGTGCCAGCAGCCGGACAGGGATGAGCACAGATACGCAGTATTTT. Translated, it gives CASSRTGMSTDTQYF. This rearrangement joins TRBV7-2 to TRBJ2-3; 8 bases match TRBD1. Unmatched junction bases numbered 4, after V lost 5 bases and J lost 0 bases. This CDR3 contains 15 residues. CDR1 SGHTA and CDR2 FQGNSA come from the germline V gene.

This clonotype was observed a few times. This chain uses TRBV12-5 with TRBJ2-7; TRBD1 aligns across 8 bases. Germline CDR1 is LGHNT and CDR2 is FRNRAP. The CDR3 extends over 15 amino acids. The ends lost 7 bases at V and 1 base at J; junction bases unmatched: 9. The CDR3 reads CASALGGTGSYEQYF. For the CDR3, the DNA is TGTGCTAGTGCCTTGGGTGGGACAGGATCCTACGAGCAGTACTTC.

The rearrangement uses TRBV20-1 and TRBJ1-4; TRBD1 might be the D (6 bases). The CDR3 runs to 15 residues. Germline CDR1 and CDR2: DFQATT and SNEGSKA (reference sequence). Trimming cost V 4 bases and J 0 bases, with 12 bases left between them. The CDR3: CSATRQDATNEKLFF. The CDR3 DNA reads as TGCAGTGCTACACGACAGGACGCAACTAATGAAAAACTGTTTTTT.

This chain uses TRBV10-3 with TRBJ1-1; 10 nucleotides agree with TRBD1. CDR3 length: 19 amino acids. From germline, CDR1 is ENHRY and CDR2 SYGVKD. V shed 0 bases, J shed 4 bases, and the junction held 14 bases outside the gene matches. DNA of the CDR3: TGTGCCATCAGTGAGTCGGGATCCCGAGGGAGGACAGGGGGCACTGAAGCTTTCTTT. It yields the protein CAISESGSRGRTGGTEAFF.

V gene TRBV27 combines with J gene TRBJ2-1, with 7 bases lining up with TRBD2. V dropped 0 bases and J dropped 9; count of bases not matched to a gene: 11. CDR3 length: 16 residues. Germline CDR1 MNHEY, CDR2 SMNVEV (reference sequence). The CDR3: CASSLSAGVAGSEQFF. The CDR3 DNA is TGTGCCAGCAGTTTATCGGCGGGGGTGGCAGGAAGTGAGCAGTTCTTC.

With respect to this clonotype: This clone may be a read error of a much larger clone one base away. This sequence joins TRBV7-3 and TRBJ2-3; D is ambiguous. Trimming took off 0 bases at V and 4 bases at J, with 8 bases between the two ends. The CDR3 is made up of 14 amino acids. CDR1 and CDR2 from the germline V gene are SGHTA and FQGTGA. In DNA, the CDR3 is TGTGCCAGCAGCTTAACGGACGGACCAGATACGCAGTATTTT. Translated, it gives CASSLTDGPDTQYF.

In regard to this clonotype: One base away lies a much larger clone, so this may be a sequencing read error. This chain connects TRBV4-1 to TRBJ2-4; 12 positions match TRBD2. The CDR3 loop spans 14 amino acids. In germline, CDR1 is MGHRA, CDR2 YSYEKL. The CDR3 DNA reads as TGCGCCAACAGCCCCCGGACTAGCGGGGACATTCAGTACTTC. It codes for CANSPRTSGDIQYF.

This clonotype was seen many times. The V gene is TRBV7-2, the J gene TRBJ2-1, with a weak D call TRBD2 (6 bases). Germline V gene lookup returns CDR1 SGHTA and CDR2 FQGNSA. Trimming cost V 0 bases and J 7 bases, with 13 bases left between them. CDR3 size: 15 residues. CDR3 sequence reads: CASSLALGGGNEQFF. Written as DNA, the CDR3 is TGTGCCAGCAGCTTAGCGCTCGGGGGAGGTAATGAGCAGTTCTTC.